This is a list of T cell receptor beta chains from one sample in a study of cytomegalovirus exposure and HLA in healthy donors. The repertoire was sequenced with immunoSEQ multiplex PCR; TCRdb's copy has only in-frame clones and lacks some. The table includes approximately 120,000 clones, approximately 73% detected once. Input material: PBMCs. The origin of the receptors is a man between 60 and 70 years old in good health and CMV-seropositive. The CDR3 runs from the conserved cysteine through the conserved F or W. D genes are given only for firm matches. Rows give clone size only sometimes, using once, few, many, or a class for an expanded clone.

j_call,cdr3_length,d_call,clone_size,v_call,cdr3_aa,cdr3_nt
TRBJ1-1,16,NA,NA,TRBV5-1,CASSLTWGHMNTEAFF,TGCGCCAGCAGCTTGACTTGGGGCCATATGAACACTGAAGCTTTCTTT
TRBJ1-1,13,NA,NA,TRBV7-6,CASQRDVNTEAFF,TGTGCCAGCCAGCGAGATGTGAACACTGAAGCTTTCTTT
TRBJ1-6,15,NA,NA,TRBV5-1,CASSLVLAGDSPLHF,TGCGCCAGCAGCTTGGTTCTCGCGGGTGATTCACCCCTCCACTTT
TRBJ2-7,15,TRBD2,NA,TRBV7-2,CASSLGGTSLVEQYF,TGTGCCAGCAGCTTAGGTGGGACTAGTTTAGTCGAGCAGTACTTC
TRBJ1-5,16,TRBD1,few,TRBV28,CASSITGVYSNQPQHF,TGTGCCAGCAGCATAACAGGGGTTTATAGCAATCAGCCCCAGCATTTT
TRBJ1-3,18,NA,NA,TRBV5-5,CASSPLEGRLISGNTIYF,TGTGCCAGCAGCCCTCTTGAGGGCAGACTGATCTCTGGAAACACCATATATTTT
TRBJ2-3,15,NA,NA,TRBV7-6,CASSLLQSGTDTQYF,TGTGCCAGCAGCTTACTCCAGAGCGGTACAGATACGCAGTATTTT
TRBJ2-3,14,NA,few,TRBV28,CASSSSGFTDTQYF,TGTGCCAGCAGTTCCTCAGGGTTCACAGATACGCAGTATTTT
TRBJ1-6,14,NA,NA,TRBV7-6,CASSLEGVYSPLHF,TGTGCCAGCAGCCTAGAGGGGGTTTATTCACCCCTCCACTTT
TRBJ2-3,14,NA,few,TRBV21-1,CASSKLSGTDTQYF,TGTGCCAGCAGCAAACTAAGCGGCACAGATACGCAGTATTTT
TRBJ1-6,13,NA,NA,TRBV30,CAWTGAYNSPLHF,TGTGCCTGGACAGGGGCCTATAATTCACCCCTCCACTTT
TRBJ2-1,16,TRBD2,NA,TRBV6-1,CASSGGGGNSYNEQFF,TGTGCCAGCAGTGGTGGCGGGGGGAACTCCTACAATGAGCAGTTCTTC
TRBJ2-3,16,TRBD2,once,TRBV4-1,CASSQDIGGAGDTQYF,TGCGCCAGCAGCCAAGATATCGGGGGGGCTGGAGATACGCAGTATTTT
TRBJ2-2,14,NA,NA,TRBV29-1,CSARGLPITGELFF,TGCAGCGCCAGGGGACTACCGATCACCGGGGAGCTGTTTTTT
TRBJ1-2,13,NA,NA,TRBV30,CAWGSRGAGGYTF,TGTGCCTGGGGATCACGGGGGGCAGGCGGCTACACCTTC
TRBJ1-2,15,NA,NA,TRBV4-1,CASSQGVRSYYGYTF,TGCGCCAGCAGCCAAGGTGTCAGGTCCTACTATGGCTACACCTTC
TRBJ1-2,13,NA,NA,TRBV15,CATSSNRGTGYTF,TGTGCCACCAGCAGTAACCGGGGGACCGGCTACACCTTC